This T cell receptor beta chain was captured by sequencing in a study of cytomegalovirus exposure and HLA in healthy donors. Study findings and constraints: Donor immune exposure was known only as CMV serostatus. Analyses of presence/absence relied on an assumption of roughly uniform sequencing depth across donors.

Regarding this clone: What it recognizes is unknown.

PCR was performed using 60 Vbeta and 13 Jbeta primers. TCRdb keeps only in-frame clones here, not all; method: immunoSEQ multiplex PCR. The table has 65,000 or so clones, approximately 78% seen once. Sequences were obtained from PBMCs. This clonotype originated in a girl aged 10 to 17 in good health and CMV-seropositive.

This CDR3 is CASSSPFSYNEQFF. The CDR3 coding sequence is TGTGCCAGCAGCTCCCCCTTTTCCTACAATGAGCAGTTCTTC. The chain joins TRBV5-6 to TRBJ2-1, with D unresolved. Trimming took 3 bases from V and 1 from J, leaving 8 bases between them. Germline CDR1 reads SGHDT; CDR2 reads YYEEEE. This CDR3 has 14 residues.